The rows below give T cell receptor beta chains drawn from one sample of a study of T cell responses to AZD1222 COVID-19 vaccine. Clones were sequenced by immunoSEQ multiplex PCR, and TCRdb holds only the in-frame ones, with some missing. The sample contains about 130,000 clones, 90% to 95% of which appear only once. Specimen: peripheral blood, collected on day 0 of AZD1222 vaccination. All receptors come from an adult in good health. Both conserved end residues are part of each CDR3. Fields, in order: J gene, V gene, D gene, clone size, CDR3 protein, CDR3 DNA. A D gene is named only where the DNA matches it firmly. A row's size may be missing; if present it is once, few, many or a size class.

J gene: TRBJ1-5; V gene: TRBV4-1; D gene: NA; clone size: NA; CDR3 protein: CASSQTDHTEGDQPQHF; CDR3 DNA: TGCGCCAGCAGCCAGACGGACCACACCGAGGGGGATCAGCCCCAGCATTTT
J gene: TRBJ1-1; V gene: TRBV4-1; D gene: NA; clone size: NA; CDR3 protein: CASSQDRAGPQRYTEAFF; CDR3 DNA: TGCGCCAGCAGCCAAGATAGGGCAGGACCCCAGCGGTACACTGAAGCTTTCTTT
J gene: TRBJ1-5; V gene: TRBV28; D gene: NA; clone size: NA; CDR3 protein: CASSWVTASSNQPQHF; CDR3 DNA: TGTGCCAGCAGTTGGGTCACGGCCAGTAGCAATCAGCCCCAGCATTTT
J gene: TRBJ1-2; V gene: TRBV6-5; D gene: NA; clone size: NA; CDR3 protein: CASSYSRAGYYGYTF; CDR3 DNA: TGTGCCAGCAGTTACTCGAGAGCCGGGTACTATGGCTACACCTTC
J gene: TRBJ2-2; V gene: TRBV6-4; D gene: TRBD2; clone size: NA; CDR3 protein: CASSERASGAPTGELFF; CDR3 DNA: TGTGCCAGCAGTGAAAGGGCTAGCGGGGCCCCCACCGGGGAGCTGTTTTTT
J gene: TRBJ2-3; V gene: TRBV7-9; D gene: NA; clone size: once; CDR3 protein: CASSFGSGSDTQYF; CDR3 DNA: TGTGCCAGCAGCTTCGGCAGCGGTAGTGATACGCAGTATTTT
J gene: TRBJ1-6; V gene: TRBV2; D gene: NA; clone size: NA; CDR3 protein: CASSYGPNSPLHF; CDR3 DNA: TGTGCCAGCAGCTACGGTCCCAATTCACCCCTCCACTTT
J gene: TRBJ2-7; V gene: TRBV5-1; D gene: NA; clone size: NA; CDR3 protein: CASSRTQYEQYF; CDR3 DNA: TGCGCCAGCAGCCGGACACAATACGAGCAGTACTTC
J gene: TRBJ2-5; V gene: TRBV5-1; D gene: NA; clone size: once; CDR3 protein: CASSPGGGQETQYF; CDR3 DNA: TGCGCCAGCAGCCCTGGAGGGGGGCAAGAGACCCAGTACTTC
J gene: TRBJ1-5; V gene: TRBV2; D gene: NA; clone size: NA; CDR3 protein: CASSEGAQRHQPQHF; CDR3 DNA: TGTGCCAGCAGTGAAGGGGCTCAGAGACATCAGCCCCAGCATTTT